A single sample gave rise to the 25 T cell receptor beta chains below, sequenced in a study of OX40 agonist ivuxolimab in advanced cancers. Here immunoSEQ multiplex PCR was the method, and the copy in TCRdb shows in-frame clones only, minus some. The repertoire includes almost 90,000 clones, approximately 91% of them detected once, and 0.7% to 0.9% sits in the top ten. The sample was CD4+ or CD8+ T cells sorted from blood, taken in a trial of the OX40 agonist ivuxolimab. Every receptor here comes from an adult with an advanced solid tumor such as melanoma, head and neck, liver or kidney cancer.

The chain uses TRBV5-1 and TRBJ1-1; TRBD1 aligns across 8 bases. V shed 4 bases, J shed 2 bases, and the junction held 7 bases outside the gene matches. CDR3 length equals 15 residues. Germline V gives CDR1 SGHRS, CDR2 YFSETQ. CDR3 in DNA: TGCGCCAGCAGCGACGCAGGGGGCCTTAACACTGAAGCTTTCTTT. This translates into CASSDAGGLNTEAFF.

V gene TRBV9 combines with J gene TRBJ2-1; TRBD2 matches 15 bases. The germline V gene has CDR1 SGDLS and CDR2 YYNGEE. V lost 0 bases to trimming and J lost 8 bases; unmatched junction nucleotides: 9. The CDR3 is 18 residues long. Here the CDR3 DNA reads TGTGCCAGCAGCGTAGCTACGGGACTAGCGGGAGGCGGGGATGAGCAGTTCTTC. Its translation is CASSVATGLAGGGDEQFF. Full variable domain (rest looked up from reference TRBV9 and TRBJ2-1): DSGVTQTPKHLITATGQRVTLRCSPRSGDLSVYWYQQSLDQGLQFLIQYYNGEERAKGNILERFSAQQFPDLHSELNLSSLELGDSALYFCASSVATGLAGGGDEQFFGPGTRLTVL.

The CDR3 region has the DNA TGTGCCAGCAGCTTAGTGGGAGTCTATGGCTACACCTTC. Residues: CASSLVGVYGYTF. The J gene is TRBJ1-2, the V gene TRBV7-9; the D is unclear. In germline, CDR1 is SEHNR, CDR2 FQNEAQ (reference sequence). Trimming shortened V by 1 base and J by 4 bases, and 7 bases separated the two germline ends. This CDR3 region has 13 residues.

The CDR3 sequence is CASSFSGATYSGNTIYF. The CDR3 DNA follows: TGTGCCAGCAGTTTTTCCGGGGCCACCTACTCTGGAAACACCATATATTTT. This chain connects TRBV28 to TRBJ1-3, with a possible D match to TRBD1 (5 bases). The CDR3 consists of 17 residues. Germline V gene data show CDR1 as MDHEN and CDR2 as SYDVKM. V gave up 3 bases and J gave up 0 bases, with 15 bases separating them.

This clone was picked up a small number of times. This chain connects TRBV10-3 to TRBJ1-1; 7 positions match TRBD1. The CDR3 has 14 amino acids. Germline CDR1 is ENHRY and CDR2 is SYGVKD. V gave up 5 bases and J gave up 4 bases; unmatched junction bases: 7. The CDR3 loop reads CAISNPQGGTEAFF. The CDR3 DNA sequence: TGTGCCATCAGTAACCCGCAGGGGGGCACTGAAGCTTTCTTT.

The V call is TRBV19, the J call TRBJ1-5; 9 positions match TRBD1. V was pared by 5 bases and J by 5 bases, with 7 bases of the junction left unmatched. The germline gives CDR1 LNHDA, CDR2 SQIVND (reference sequence). This CDR3 has 15 amino acids. The CDR3, as DNA: TGTGCCAGTAGTCCCGGCCGGGACAGGGATCAGCCCCAGCATTTT. As protein: CASSPGRDRDQPQHF.

The chain recombines TRBV13 with TRBJ2-3, with 7 bases that match TRBD1. V was clipped by 4 bases and J by 3 bases; unmatched bases: 10. This CDR3 is built from 16 residues. Germline V gene lookup returns CDR1 PRHDT and CDR2 FYEKMQ (reference sequence). The CDR3 region is CASSWRQGDITDTQYF. In DNA form, the CDR3 reads TGTGCCAGCAGCTGGAGACAGGGAGACATTACAGATACGCAGTATTTT.

The chain combines TRBV27 with TRBJ2-1; weak D call: TRBD2 (5 bases). Deletions cut 7 bases from V and 7 bases from J, with 17 bases between. The CDR3 has 14 residues. The germline gives CDR1 MNHEY, CDR2 SMNVEV (reference sequence). CDR3 nucleotide sequence: TGTGCCAGCACCTCGTGGGGAGTCGATAATGAGCAGTTCTTC. It translates to CASTSWGVDNEQFF.

The chain carries TRBV15 and TRBJ1-1; TRBD1 aligns across 8 bases. The CDR3 covers 14 residues. From germline, CDR1 is LNHNV and CDR2 YYDKDF (reference sequence). The V segment lost 5 bases and the J segment 0 bases; nucleotides outside the gene matches: 2. CDR3 in amino acids: CATSRTGMNTEAFF. CDR3 in DNA: TGTGCCACCAGCCGGACAGGGATGAACACTGAAGCTTTCTTT.

This clone was seen only once. The chain carries TRBV18 and TRBJ2-7, with 8 bases fitting TRBD1. This CDR3 has 14 residues. V lost 3 bases to trimming and J lost 7 bases; unmatched junction nucleotides: 8. Germline V lookup: CDR1 KGHSH, CDR2 LQKENI. CDR3 bases: TGTGCCAGCTCACCTAGGACAGGGACAAGTGAGCAGTACTTC. Its translation is CASSPRTGTSEQYF. The complete variable domain, with remaining parts taken from reference TRBV18 and TRBJ2-7, reads NAGVMQNPRHLVRRRGQEARLRCSPMKGHSHVYWYRQLPEEGLKFMVYLQKENIIDESGMPKERFSAEFPKEGPSILRIQQVVRGDSAAYFCASSPRTGTSEQYFGPGTRLTVT.

The J gene is TRBJ1-4, the V gene TRBV11-2; 8 bases line up with TRBD1. V lost 3 bases, J lost 6 bases, and 3 bases stayed unmatched. The V gene's germline CDR1 is SGHAT and CDR2 FQNNGV. The CDR3 length is 14 residues. CDR3: CASSFTGGDEKLFF. The CDR3 nucleotides are TGTGCCAGCAGCTTTACAGGGGGGGATGAAAAACTGTTTTTT.

The chain carries TRBV19 and TRBJ2-1, with a weak D call TRBD2 (5 bases). Per germline, CDR1 LNHDA and CDR2 SQIVND (reference sequence). V was shortened by 3 bases and J by 0 bases, with 9 bases between the two germline ends. CDR3 size: 15 residues. CDR3 in amino acids: CASSMAAGSYNEQFF. The CDR3 nucleotides are TGTGCCAGTAGTATGGCGGCGGGCTCCTACAATGAGCAGTTCTTC.

This clone was observed once. V and J are TRBV4-3 and TRBJ2-3; D could derive from TRBD1 or TRBD2 (5 bases each). V was shortened by 1 base and J by 4 bases, with 12 bases between the two germline ends. Germline values: CDR1 LGHNA, CDR2 YSLEER. The CDR3 has 15 amino acids. CDR3 in amino acids: CASSQGDPEADTQYF. The CDR3 region has the DNA TGCGCCAGCAGCCAAGGGGACCCAGAGGCAGATACGCAGTATTTT.

The chain joins TRBV30 to TRBJ1-1; 7 bases map to TRBD1. Germline V gene sequence: CDR1 GTSNPN, CDR2 SVGIG (reference sequence). The length of the CDR3 is 13 residues. The V gene end was trimmed by 6 bases and the J gene end by 4 bases; junction bases not matched to a gene: 8. DNA of the CDR3: TGTGCCTGCCTCCCGACAGGGATCACTGAAGCTTTCTTT. Its protein is CACLPTGITEAFF.

V and J are TRBV6-1 and TRBJ2-4; D tentatively fits TRBD1 or TRBD2 (5 bases each). The ends were cut back, 9 bases at V and 1 base at J, with 13 bases in the middle. Germline V gene sequence: CDR1 MNHNS, CDR2 SASEGT. This CDR3 is built from 14 residues. CDR3 sequence reads: CASIRDLAKNIQYF. CDR3 DNA: TGTGCCAGTATAAGGGACCTGGCCAAAAACATTCAGTACTTC.

The V gene is TRBV28, the J gene TRBJ2-5; 8 bases line up with TRBD1. The last part of the DNA fits TRBJ2-7 better; the J call may be wrong. Germline V gene lookup returns CDR1 MDHEN and CDR2 SYDVKM. The CDR3 extends over 13 amino acids. CDR3 sequence reads: CASRWTGFNEQYF. The DNA for the CDR3 is TGTGCCAGCAGATGGACAGGGTTCAACGAGCAGTACTTC.

The V gene is TRBV1, the J gene TRBJ1-3. TRBV1 is reported as a pseudogene. The CDR3 runs to 16 residues. CDR3 nucleotides: TGCACCAGCAGCCAAAGGGGGGGGGACTCTGGAAACACCATATATTTT. Residues: CTSSQRGGDSGNTIYF.

This chain links TRBV14 with TRBJ1-4; D might be TRBD1 (6 bases). V lost 4 bases to trimming and J lost 8 bases, with 8 bases between them. This CDR3 spans 12 amino acids. The germline V gene encodes CDR1 SGHDN and CDR2 FVKESK. CDR3 loop: CASSLRGEKLFF. The DNA of the CDR3 is TGTGCCAGCAGCCTAAGGGGGGAAAAACTGTTTTTT.

The CDR3 DNA sequence: TGCAGCGCCCAGGGTGCTAATCAGCCCCAGCATTTT. Translation gives CSAQGANQPQHF. The chain has TRBV29-1 and TRBJ1-5, with D possibly TRBD1 on 5 matching bases. This CDR3 has 12 amino acids. The V gene's germline CDR1 is SQVTM and CDR2 ANQGSEA. The germline V and J ends were trimmed by 7 bases and 4 bases, with 11 bases remaining between them.

This rearrangement joins TRBV11-3 to TRBJ2-7, with D perhaps being TRBD1 or TRBD2 (5 bases each). The CDR3 length is 13 residues. Trimming pared 1 base from V and 3 bases from J, leaving 7 bases between. Germline CDR1 is SGHNT and CDR2 is YENEEA. The CDR3 sequence is CASSLGGVYEQYF. The CDR3 coding sequence is TGTGCCAGCAGCTTAGGAGGGGTCTACGAGCAGTACTTC.

The CDR3 DNA sequence: TGTGCCAGCAGCTTAGTGCCGAGACAGCAAGAGACCCAGTACTTC. Translated, it gives CASSLVPRQQETQYF. V gene TRBV7-9 combines with J gene TRBJ2-5, with a possible D match to TRBD1 (5 bases). CDR1 is SEHNR, CDR2 FQNEAQ, per germline (reference sequence). Trimming took 1 base from V and 2 from J, leaving 11 bases between them. The length of the CDR3 is 15 residues.

This clone was detected only once. The chain carries TRBV5-3 and TRBJ2-5; D perhaps matches TRBD1 (5 bases). TRBV5-3 is identified as an open reading frame with a role that is uncertain. Between the trimmed V and J ends, which lost 10 bases and 4 bases, there was a span of 20 bases. The length of the CDR3 is 14 residues. The CDR3 is CAYHRTTPRETQYF. In DNA form, the CDR3 reads TGTGCCTACCACCGGACAACCCCAAGAGAGACCCAGTACTTC.

The gene calls are TRBV5-4 and TRBJ2-7; perhaps TRBD2 as D (5 bases). V lost 7 bases and J lost 2, with 22 bases in between. The germline V gene encodes CDR1 SGHNT and CDR2 YYREEE (reference sequence). CDR3 length: 16 residues. CDR3 sequence (DNA): TGTGCCAGCGTTGCAACCCTTGGGCTAGCCCCCTACGAGCAGTACTTC. Protein sequence: CASVATLGLAPYEQYF.

This chain connects TRBV7-2 to TRBJ2-3, with D perhaps matching TRBD2 (5 bases). This CDR3 spans 13 amino acids. Germline V gives CDR1 SGHTA, CDR2 FQGNSA. V lost 7 bases to trimming and J lost 1 base, with 9 bases between them. The CDR3 DNA is TGTGCCAGCACGGACTTCCGCACAGATACGCAGTATTTT. It specifies CASTDFRTDTQYF. Supplemented by reference TRBV7-2 and TRBJ2-3, the full variable domain reads GAGVSQSPSNKVTEKGKDVELRCDPISGHTALYWYRQSLGQGLEFLIYFQGNSAPDKSGLPSDRFSAERTGGSVSTLTIQRTQQEDSAVYLCASTDFRTDTQYFGPGTRLTVL.

The chain links TRBV5-1 to TRBJ1-2; D is ambiguous. The ends were cut back, 0 bases at V and 3 bases at J, with 12 bases in the middle. CDR3 length: 15 residues. Germline values: CDR1 SGHRS, CDR2 YFSETQ. Written as DNA, the CDR3 is TGCGCCAGCAGCTTGGATGGGGTAAGCGACTATGGCTACACCTTC. Residues: CASSLDGVSDYGYTF.